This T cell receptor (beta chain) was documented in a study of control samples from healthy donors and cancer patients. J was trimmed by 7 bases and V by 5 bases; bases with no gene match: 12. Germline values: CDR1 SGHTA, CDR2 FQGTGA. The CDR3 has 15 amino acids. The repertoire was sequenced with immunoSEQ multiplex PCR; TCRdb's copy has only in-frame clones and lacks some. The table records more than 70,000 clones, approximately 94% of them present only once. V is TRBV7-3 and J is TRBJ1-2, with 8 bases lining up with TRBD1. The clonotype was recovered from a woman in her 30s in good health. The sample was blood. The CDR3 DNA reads TGTGCCAGCAGCCATTCCGGGACAGGAGGTGGTGGCTACACCTTC. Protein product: CASSHSGTGGGGYTF.